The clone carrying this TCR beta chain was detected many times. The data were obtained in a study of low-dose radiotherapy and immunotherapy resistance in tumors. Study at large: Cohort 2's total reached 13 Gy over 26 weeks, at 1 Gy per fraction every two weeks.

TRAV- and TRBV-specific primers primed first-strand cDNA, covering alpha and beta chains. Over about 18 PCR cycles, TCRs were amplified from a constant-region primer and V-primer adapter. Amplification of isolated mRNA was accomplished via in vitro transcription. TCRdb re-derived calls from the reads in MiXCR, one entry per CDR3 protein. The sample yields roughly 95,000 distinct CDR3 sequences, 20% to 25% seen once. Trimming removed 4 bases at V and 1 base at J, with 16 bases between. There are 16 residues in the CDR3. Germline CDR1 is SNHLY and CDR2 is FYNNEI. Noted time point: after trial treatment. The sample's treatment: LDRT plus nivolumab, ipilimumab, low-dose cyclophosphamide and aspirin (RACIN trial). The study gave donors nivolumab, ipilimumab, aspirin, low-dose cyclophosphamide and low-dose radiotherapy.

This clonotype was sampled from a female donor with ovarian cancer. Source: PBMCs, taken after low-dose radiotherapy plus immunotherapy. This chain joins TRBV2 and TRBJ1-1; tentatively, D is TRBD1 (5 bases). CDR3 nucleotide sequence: TGTGCCAGCAGTGGAGGAACAGGTTCCAGGAACACTGAAGCTTTCTTT. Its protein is CASSGGTGSRNTEAFF.